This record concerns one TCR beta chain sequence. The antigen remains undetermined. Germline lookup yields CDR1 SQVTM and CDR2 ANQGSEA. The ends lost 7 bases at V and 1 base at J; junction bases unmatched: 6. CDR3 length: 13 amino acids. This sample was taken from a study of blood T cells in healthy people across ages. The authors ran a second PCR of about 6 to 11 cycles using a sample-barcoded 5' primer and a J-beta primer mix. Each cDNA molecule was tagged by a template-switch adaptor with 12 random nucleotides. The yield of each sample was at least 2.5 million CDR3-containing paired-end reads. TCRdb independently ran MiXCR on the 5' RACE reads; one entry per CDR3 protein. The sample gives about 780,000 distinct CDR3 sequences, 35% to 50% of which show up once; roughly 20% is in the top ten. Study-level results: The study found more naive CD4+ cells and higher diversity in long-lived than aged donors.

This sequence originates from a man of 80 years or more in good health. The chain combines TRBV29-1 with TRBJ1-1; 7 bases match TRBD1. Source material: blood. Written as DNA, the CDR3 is TGCAGCGGATTGGGACAGTCGAACACTGAAGCTTTCTTT. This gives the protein CSGLGQSNTEAFF.